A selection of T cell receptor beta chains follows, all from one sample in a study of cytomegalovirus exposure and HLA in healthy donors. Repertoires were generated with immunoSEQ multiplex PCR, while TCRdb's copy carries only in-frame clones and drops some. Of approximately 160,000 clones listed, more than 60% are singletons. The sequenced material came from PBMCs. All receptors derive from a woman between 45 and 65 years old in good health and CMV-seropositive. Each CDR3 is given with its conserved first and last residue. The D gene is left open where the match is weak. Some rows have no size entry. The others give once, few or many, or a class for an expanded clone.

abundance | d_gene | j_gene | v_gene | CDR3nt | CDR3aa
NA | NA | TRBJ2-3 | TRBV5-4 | TGTGCCAGCAGCTCCCGGGGACTGCTGGCAGATACGCAGTATTTT | CASSSRGLLADTQYF
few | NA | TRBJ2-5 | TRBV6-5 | TGTGCCAGCAGGGACTCAGGGGCGAAAGAGACCCAGTACTTC | CASRDSGAKETQYF
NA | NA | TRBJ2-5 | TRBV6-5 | TGTGCCAGCAGTTATCGAACGGGACAACAAGAGACCCAGTACTTC | CASSYRTGQQETQYF
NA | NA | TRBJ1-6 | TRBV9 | TGTGCCAGCAGCGCAGGGCCCTCCGGGCCACCCCTCCACTTT | CASSAGPSGPPLHF
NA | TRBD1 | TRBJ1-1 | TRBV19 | TGTGCCAGTAGTACGACAGGGTCCGGCGCTGAAGCTTTCTTT | CASSTTGSGAEAFF
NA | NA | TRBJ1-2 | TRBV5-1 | TGCGCCAGCAGCTTGGCCGGGCAGGGTGGTTATGGCTACACCTTC | CASSLAGQGGYGYTF
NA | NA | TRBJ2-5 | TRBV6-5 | TGTGCCAGCAGTCGCCCGGGTCGCGGGGAGACCCAGTACTTC | CASSRPGRGETQYF
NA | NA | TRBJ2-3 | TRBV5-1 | TGCGCCAGCAGACAGCCAGGGACTAGCACAGATACGCAGTATTTT | CASRQPGTSTDTQYF
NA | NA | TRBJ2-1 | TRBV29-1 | TGCAGCGTTGAGTTGGCGGAGAGCTCCTACAATGAGCAGTTCTTC | CSVELAESSYNEQFF
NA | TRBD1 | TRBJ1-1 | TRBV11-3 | TGTGCCAGCAGCCCGGACAGGACAAACACTGAAGCTTTCTTT | CASSPDRTNTEAFF
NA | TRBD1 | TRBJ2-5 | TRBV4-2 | TGTGTCAGCAGCCAAACTCCTACAGGGGGCGGCGAGACCCAGTACTTC | CVSSQTPTGGGETQYF
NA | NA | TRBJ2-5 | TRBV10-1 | TGCGCCAGCAGTGCAGGGTCCCCTTCAGCGACCCAGTACTTC | CASSAGSPSATQYF
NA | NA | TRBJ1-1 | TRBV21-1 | TGTGCCAGCAGCTCCCCAGGTCCGGGACAGGGAGGAAGGACTGAAGCTTTCTTT | CASSSPGPGQGGRTEAFF
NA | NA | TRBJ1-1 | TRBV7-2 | TGTGCCAGCAGCCAAAGGGGGACCGGGGAAGGGAGAGCTTTCTTT | CASSQRGTGEGRAFF
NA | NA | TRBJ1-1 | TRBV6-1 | TGTGCCAGCAGAGCCGGGAAAGTAGCTGAAGCTTTCTTT | CASRAGKVAEAFF
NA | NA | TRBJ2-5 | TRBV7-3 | TGTGCCAGCAGCCCGGGTAGCCAAGAGACCCAGTACTTC | CASSPGSQETQYF
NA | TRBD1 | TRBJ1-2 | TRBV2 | TGTGCCAGCAGTGAGAACAGGGGGTATGGCTACACCTTC | CASSENRGYGYTF
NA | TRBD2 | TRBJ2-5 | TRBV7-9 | TGTGCCAGCAGCTCGACTAGCGGGGGGTACCAAGAGACCCAGTACTTC | CASSSTSGGYQETQYF
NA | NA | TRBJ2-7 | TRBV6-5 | TGTGCCAGCAGCAGGCCCCATGCCGTCTACGAGCAGTACTTC | CASSRPHAVYEQYF
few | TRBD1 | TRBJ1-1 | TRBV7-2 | TGTGCCAGCAGCTTCAGGGGGCGGACTGAAGCTTTCTTT | CASSFRGRTEAFF
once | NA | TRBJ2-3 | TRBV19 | TGTGCCAGTAGACACAGGGTGATCCCAGATACGCAGTATTTT | CASRHRVIPDTQYF
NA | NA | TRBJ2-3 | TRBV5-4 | TGTGCCAGCAGCTTGGTCGAGCGCAACACAGATACGCAGTATTTT | CASSLVERNTDTQYF
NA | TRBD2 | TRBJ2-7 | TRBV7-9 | TGTGCCGGAGAAACCGGGACTAGTCACGAGCAGTACTTC | CAGETGTSHEQYF
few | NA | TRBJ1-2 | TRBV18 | TGTGCCAGCTCACCACGGGCGGGAGGCGGCGAAACTCAGTTTTCAATGAACTATGGCTACACCTTC | CASSPRAGGGETQFSMNYGYTF
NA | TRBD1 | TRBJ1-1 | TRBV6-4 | TGTGCCAGCAGTGACCAGACAGGGGGCGCGTCTTTCTTT | CASSDQTGGASFF
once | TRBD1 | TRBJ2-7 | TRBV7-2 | TGTGCCAGCAGCTTAGTGGGACAGGGCGTGTACGAGCAGTACTTC | CASSLVGQGVYEQYF
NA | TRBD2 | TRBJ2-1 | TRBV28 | TGTGCCAGCAGTAGACTAGCGGGAGGGAGGAATGAGCAGTTCTTC | CASSRLAGGRNEQFF
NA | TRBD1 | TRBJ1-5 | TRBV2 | TGTGCCAGCCAGGGACAGGAGAATCAGCCCCAGCATTTT | CASQGQENQPQHF
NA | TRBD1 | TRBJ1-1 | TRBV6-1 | TGTGCCAGCAGGACAGGGTTGGTGACTGAAGCTTTCTTT | CASRTGLVTEAFF
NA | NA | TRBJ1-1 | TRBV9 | TGTGCCAGCAGCGCCCATGAGGGGGAAAACACTGAAGCTTTCTTT | CASSAHEGENTEAFF
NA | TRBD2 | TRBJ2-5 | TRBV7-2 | TGTGCCAGCAGTCGGACTAGCGGGAGTTCGCAGGAGACCCAGTACTTC | CASSRTSGSSQETQYF
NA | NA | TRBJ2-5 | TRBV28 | TGTGCCAGCAGTCCCCGGACTGAGACCCAGTACTTC | CASSPRTETQYF
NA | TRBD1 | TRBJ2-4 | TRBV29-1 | TGCAGCGCCGGGACAGGGGGAAACATTCAGTACTTC | CSAGTGGNIQYF
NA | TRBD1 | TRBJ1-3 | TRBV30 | TGTGCCTGGAGTACAGGGGGCTGGGAAAACACCATATATTTT | CAWSTGGWENTIYF
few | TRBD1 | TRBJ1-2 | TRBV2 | TGTGCCAGCAGTGGTGTGGGCAGGGGGAACTATGGCTACACCTTC | CASSGVGRGNYGYTF
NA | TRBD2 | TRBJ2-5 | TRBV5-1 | TGCGCCAGCAGCTTGATTGGCGGGGGGGCGGGAGAGACCCAGTACTTC | CASSLIGGGAGETQYF
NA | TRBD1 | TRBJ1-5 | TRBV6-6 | TGTGCCAGCAGCTCACTAGACAGGGACCATCAGCCCCAGCATTTT | CASSSLDRDHQPQHF
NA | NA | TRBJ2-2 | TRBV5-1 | TGCGCCAGCAGCTTGGACAGGGTCGACGCCGGGGAGCTGTTTTTT | CASSLDRVDAGELFF
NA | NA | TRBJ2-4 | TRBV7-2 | TGTGCCAGCAGCTTAGCGGGCCGCGATCAGTACTTC | CASSLAGRDQYF
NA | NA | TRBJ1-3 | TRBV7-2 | TGTGCCAGCAGCCCCCAGGCAGGTCCTTCTGGAAACACCATATATTTT | CASSPQAGPSGNTIYF
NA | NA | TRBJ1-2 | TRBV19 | TGTGCCAGTAGTATCGCAGGACAAGGCTATGGCTACACCTTC | CASSIAGQGYGYTF
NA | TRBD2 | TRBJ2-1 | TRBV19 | TGTGCCAGTAGTCGGCGGGGGGGTCCCAATGAGCAGTTCTTC | CASSRRGGPNEQFF
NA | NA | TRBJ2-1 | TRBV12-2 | TGTGCAAGTCGCTCCGGGACTAGCGGTTCCGTTAGCTCCTACAATGAGCAGTTCTTC | CASRSGTSGSVSSYNEQFF
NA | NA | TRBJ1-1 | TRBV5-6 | TGTGCCAGCAGCTTGGGCGGGTGGGGGCTGGGCACTGAAGCTTTCTTT | CASSLGGWGLGTEAFF
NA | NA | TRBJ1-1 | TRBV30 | TGTGCCTGGGGGGGACAACTGAACACTGAAGCTTTCTTT | CAWGGQLNTEAFF
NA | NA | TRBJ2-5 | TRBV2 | TGTGCCAGCAGTAATACAGGGACCTACCAAGAGACCCAGTACTTC | CASSNTGTYQETQYF
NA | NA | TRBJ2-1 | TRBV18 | TGTGCCAGCTCACCTAGTACAGGGCCGAGCTCCTACAATGAGCAGTTCTTC | CASSPSTGPSSYNEQFF
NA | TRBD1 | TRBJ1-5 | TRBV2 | TGTGCCAGCAATCAGCCAGGGGGGCGGAATCAGCCCCAGCATTTT | CASNQPGGRNQPQHF
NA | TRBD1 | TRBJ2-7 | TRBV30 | TGTGCCTGGAGTGTGGTGGGACAGATCTACGAGCAGTACTTC | CAWSVVGQIYEQYF
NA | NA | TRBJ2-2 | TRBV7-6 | TGTGCCAGCAGCTCTAGTTGGACCGGGGAGCTGTTTTTT | CASSSSWTGELFF
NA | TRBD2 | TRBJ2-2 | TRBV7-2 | TGTGCCAGCTTCCGGGGGGCCGGGGAGCTGTTTTTT | CASFRGAGELFF
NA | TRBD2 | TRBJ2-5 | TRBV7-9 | TGTGCCAGCAGCTTAGGACTAGCGGAGATCCAAGAGACCCAGTACTTC | CASSLGLAEIQETQYF
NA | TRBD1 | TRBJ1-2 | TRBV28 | TGTGCCAGCAGTTTGATCGGACAGGGCAACTATGGCTACACCTTC | CASSLIGQGNYGYTF
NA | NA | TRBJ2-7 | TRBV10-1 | TGCGCCAGCAGTGGGACGGACAGAACCTACGAGCAGTACTTC | CASSGTDRTYEQYF
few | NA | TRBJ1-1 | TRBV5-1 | TGCGCCAGCAGCTTAAGTTCCCAGGGCGGCACTGAAGCTTTCTTT | CASSLSSQGGTEAFF
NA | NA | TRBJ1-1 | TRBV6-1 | TGTGCCAGCAGTGAATTCCTACGGGGGAACACTGAAGCTTTCTTT | CASSEFLRGNTEAFF
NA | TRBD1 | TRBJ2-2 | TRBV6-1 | TGTGCCAGCGATGTAGACAGGGGGCGCACCGGGGAGCTGTTTTTT | CASDVDRGRTGELFF
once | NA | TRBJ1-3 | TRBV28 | TGTGCCAGCAGGACACAGGTACTCCGAAACATCATATATTTT | CASRTQVLRNIIYF
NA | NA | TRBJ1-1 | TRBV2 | TGTGCCAGCAGAGCATGGGCCACTGAAGCTTTCTTT | CASRAWATEAFF
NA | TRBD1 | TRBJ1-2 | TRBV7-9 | TGTGCCAGCACCGGGACAGGCTATGGCTACACCTTC | CASTGTGYGYTF